This T cell receptor (beta chain) came from a study of cytomegalovirus exposure and HLA in healthy donors. About the research overall: The same platform was used for the approximately 120 validation repertoires as for the 666 first-cohort repertoires, as reported in a later analysis. Notes on the study in general: There were some public TCRs occurring in many donors, but most TCR sequences were rare. Testing in vitro showed three CMV-associated chains specific for CMV antigens. The study listed 164 cytomegalovirus-associated TCR beta chains.

Produced via immunoSEQ multiplex PCR; TCRdb's table is partial and in-frame only. The sample lists some 170,000 clones; around nine tenths were seen once. Germline V CDR1 and CDR2: KGHSH, LQKENI. There are 17 residues in the CDR3. J was trimmed by 0 bases and V by 5 bases; bases with no gene match: 8. About this clone itself: Its antigen remains unknown.

Specimen: PBMCs. J is TRBJ2-3 and V is TRBV18; 10 bases are shared with TRBD2. This TCR came from a man between 18 and 35 years old in good health and CMV-seropositive. The CDR3 protein is CASSAASSGRSTDTQYF. CDR3 nucleotides: TGTGCCAGCTCAGCGGCGAGTAGCGGGAGGAGCACAGATACGCAGTATTTT.